The 31 T cell receptor beta chains given below trace back to one sample, sequenced in a study of shared clonotypes between healthy human individuals. Sequencing was performed with immunoSEQ multiplex PCR; in TCRdb, only in-frame clones are kept and a portion is missing. The sample has 640,000 or so clones; 72% are singletons. The sequencing input was memory CD4+ T cells sorted from blood. Described subset: CD45RA-negative fraction. These TCRs come from a woman aged 25 to 45 in good health.

The chain carries TRBV7-9 and TRBJ2-7; D gene unclear. The CDR3 consists of 15 residues. Germline-derived CDR1 and CDR2 are SEHNR and FQNEAQ (reference sequence). Trimming removed 4 bases at V and 7 bases at J, with 20 bases between. CDR3 DNA sequence: TGTGCCAGCAGCTCCCTATATGGGGATCTGGGAGAGCAGTACTTC. It translates to CASSSLYGDLGEQYF.

This sequence joins TRBV5-1 and TRBJ2-7; D possibly uses TRBD1 or TRBD2 (6 bases each). Trimming took off 1 base at V and 5 bases at J, with 10 bases between the two ends. Germline V gene sequence: CDR1 SGHRS, CDR2 YFSETQ. The CDR3 runs 13 residues. In DNA form, the CDR3 reads TGCGCCAGCAGCTTGCGGGGGCAAAACGAGCAGTACTTC. Protein: CASSLRGQNEQYF.

This clone was picked up one time. The chain links TRBV4-2 to TRBJ2-7; 9 bases align to TRBD2. Germline loops: CDR1 LGHNA, CDR2 YNFKEQ. V lost 4 bases and J lost 4; bases outside the gene matches: 8. The CDR3 is 15 residues long. In nucleotides, the CDR3 is TGTGCCAGCAGCCGATCTCGACTAGCGGCTTACGAGCAGTACTTC. This sequence encodes CASSRSRLAAYEQYF.

V usage is TRBV28 and J usage is TRBJ1-2, with 12 bases fitting TRBD1. Germline V gene data show CDR1 as MDHEN and CDR2 as SYDVKM. With V trimmed by 2 bases and J by 4 bases, 5 bases remained unmatched. The CDR3 length is 16 residues. CDR3: CASSLDGTGGAYGYTF. CDR3 DNA sequence: TGTGCCAGCAGTTTAGACGGGACAGGGGGCGCCTATGGCTACACCTTC.

The chain links TRBV11-2 to TRBJ2-7; a possible D gene is TRBD2 (6 bases). The germline gives CDR1 SGHAT, CDR2 FQNNGV. The CDR3 is 16 amino acids. The V and J ends lost 1 base and 0 bases respectively, with 13 bases between them. CDR3 nucleotides: TGTGCCAGCAGCTTAGGGGCCGGGAGCGGCTCCTACGAGCAGTACTTC. Translation gives CASSLGAGSGSYEQYF. Supplemented by reference TRBV11-2 and TRBJ2-7, the full variable domain reads EAGVAQSPRYKIIEKRQSVAFWCNPISGHATLYWYQQILGQGPKLLIQFQNNGVVDDSQLPKDRFSAERLKGVDSTLKIQPAKLEDSAVYLCASSLGAGSGSYEQYFGPGTRLTVT.

The chain combines TRBV4-2 with TRBJ1-1; the match to TRBD1 covers 9 bases. The junction had 2 bases not matched to a gene; V was cut back by 1 base and J by 8 bases. This CDR3 region has 13 residues. Germline V gene sequence: CDR1 LGHNA, CDR2 YNFKEQ. CDR3 in DNA: TGTGCCAGCAGCCAAGGGGGGACAGGGGAAGCTTTCTTT. Amino acid sequence: CASSQGGTGEAFF.

V gene TRBV7-3 combines with J gene TRBJ2-1; tentatively, D is TRBD2 (6 bases). V lost 1 base, J lost 7 bases, and 17 bases lay in between. CDR3 length: 16 amino acids. From germline, CDR1 is SGHTA and CDR2 FQGTGA. The CDR3 DNA sequence: TGTGCCAGCAGCTTAATGGGAGGACTAACGATAAATGAGCAGTTCTTC. Encoded protein: CASSLMGGLTINEQFF.

The V gene is TRBV4-2, the J gene TRBJ1-2; 7 nucleotides agree with TRBD1. In germline, CDR1 is LGHNA, CDR2 YNFKEQ. J gave up 10 bases and V 4 bases, and 12 bases lay outside the gene matches. The CDR3 loop spans 14 amino acids. CDR3 nucleotides: TGTGCCAGCAGCCTACTCCGGGACAGTAGGTACTACACCTTC. It codes for CASSLLRDSRYYTF.

This clone was seen repeatedly, ten times or more. V gene TRBV6-5 combines with J gene TRBJ2-7, with 10 nucleotides matching TRBD2. Losses at the gene ends were 6 bases for V and 2 bases for J; bases not matched to a gene: 4. This CDR3 region has 14 residues. The germline V gene encodes CDR1 MNHEY and CDR2 SVGAGI. In DNA form, the CDR3 reads TGTGCCAGCAGGCGGACTAGCGGTCCCTACGAGCAGTACTTC. Translation gives CASRRTSGPYEQYF.

The DNA for the CDR3 is TGTGCCAGCAGTGCGGGACAGGGGATCGGTCAGCCCCAGCATTTT. This sequence encodes CASSAGQGIGQPQHF. V and J are TRBV28 and TRBJ1-5, with 10 bases matching TRBD1. This CDR3 comprises 15 residues. V was clipped by 5 bases and J by 6 bases; unmatched bases: 7. CDR1 MDHEN and CDR2 SYDVKM come from the germline V gene.

This chain joins TRBV7-9 and TRBJ2-7; no firm D call. Germline CDR1 and CDR2: SEHNR and FQNEAQ (reference sequence). With 5 bases removed from V and 2 bases from J, the gap between germline ends came to 10 bases. This CDR3 is 13 amino acids long. The CDR3 is CASSIVWAYEQYF. CDR3 coding DNA: TGTGCCAGCAGCATCGTTTGGGCCTACGAGCAGTACTTC.

The chain employs TRBV18 and TRBJ1-2; 7 positions match TRBD1. The CDR3 loop spans 13 amino acids. CDR1 and CDR2 from the germline V gene are KGHSH and LQKENI. Trimming cost V 5 bases and J 6 bases; bases outside gene matches: 6. The CDR3: CASSAGQRDGYTF. The CDR3 nucleotides are TGTGCCAGCTCAGCGGGACAGCGAGATGGCTACACCTTC.

The chain combines TRBV11-2 with TRBJ2-1, with D tentatively TRBD2 (5 bases). V gave up 5 bases and J gave up 7 bases, with 21 bases separating them. The CDR3 covers 16 residues. The germline CDR1 and CDR2 sequences are SGHAT and FQNNGV. CDR3 DNA: TGTGCCAGCAGCGTGGGCCGGGGTACAGTCATGAATGAGCAGTTCTTC. Its translation is CASSVGRGTVMNEQFF.

In regard to this clone: A much more abundant neighbour one base away suggests this may be a read error. This sample includes further DNA sequences coding for the same CDR3. The chain recombines TRBV7-6 with TRBJ2-3, with TRBD2 matching over 13 bases. In germline, CDR1 is SGHVS, CDR2 FNYEAQ. J was trimmed by 4 bases and V by 5 bases; bases with no gene match: 6. The CDR3 runs to 16 residues. The CDR3 DNA reads as TGTGCCAGCAGCCCCCGGACTAGCGGGAGTTCAGATACGCAGTATTTT. As protein: CASSPRTSGSSDTQYF.

The chain joins TRBV9 to TRBJ2-3; possibly TRBD1 or TRBD2 for D (5 bases each). The CDR3 consists of 17 residues. The V gene lost 0 bases and the J gene lost 3 bases, with 17 bases spanning the gap. The germline CDR1 and CDR2 sequences are SGDLS and YYNGEE. The DNA of the CDR3 is TGTGCCAGCAGCGTAGTGGGGTCGGGGACGCCGACAGATACGCAGTATTTT. It codes for CASSVVGSGTPTDTQYF.

This clone was detected only a few times. The V call is TRBV5-6, the J call TRBJ2-2; D is ambiguous. The germline V gene encodes CDR1 SGHDT and CDR2 YYEEEE. CDR3 length: 13 residues. The ends were cut back, 4 bases at V and 5 bases at J, with 9 bases in the middle. The CDR3 DNA reads as TGTGCCAGCAGCATGACACGAACCGGGGAGCTGTTTTTT. Residues: CASSMTRTGELFF.

V is TRBV28 and J is TRBJ1-1; TRBD1 aligns across 7 bases. V lost 5 bases and J lost 4; bases outside the gene matches: 13. The length of the CDR3 is 16 residues. CDR1 is MDHEN and CDR2 is SYDVKM in the germline V gene. The CDR3 reads CASSMFRRQGGTEAFF. CDR3 bases: TGTGCCAGCAGTATGTTCCGGAGACAGGGCGGCACTGAAGCTTTCTTT.

This chain joins TRBV19 and TRBJ2-2; perhaps TRBD1 as D (5 bases). Germline V gene data show CDR1 as LNHDA and CDR2 as SQIVND (reference sequence). This CDR3 has 13 amino acids. V was clipped by 8 bases and J by 2 bases, with 9 bases between them. CDR3 amino acids: CASDSFNTGELFF. In DNA form, the CDR3 reads TGTGCCAGTGACAGTTTCAACACCGGGGAGCTGTTTTTT.

The chain couples TRBV6-6 to TRBJ2-5; a possible D gene is TRBD2 (6 bases). With 0 bases removed from V and 1 base from J, the gap between germline ends came to 12 bases. The CDR3 extends over 16 amino acids. Germline loops: CDR1 MNHNY, CDR2 SVGAGI (reference sequence). CDR3 nucleotides: TGTGCCAGCAGTTACTCTTGGGGAGGTGGCCAAGAGACCCAGTACTTC. Its translation is CASSYSWGGGQETQYF.

The genes are TRBV5-4 and TRBJ2-1, with a weak D call TRBD2 (5 bases). Trimming pared 0 bases from V and 9 bases from J, leaving 13 bases between. The germline CDR1 and CDR2 sequences are SGHNT and YYREEE (reference sequence). This CDR3 spans 14 amino acids. CDR3 nucleotides: TGTGCCAGCAGCTTGGTGGTGGGAGTGGGTGAGCAGTTCTTC. Translating it yields CASSLVVGVGEQFF.

This chain joins TRBV27 and TRBJ2-1, with 15 bases fitting TRBD2. Germline loops: CDR1 MNHEY, CDR2 SMNVEV (reference sequence). The length of the CDR3 is 16 residues. Trimming took 3 bases from V and 8 from J; bases not matched to a gene: 5. CDR3 residues: CASSFGTSGRRYEQFF. In DNA form, the CDR3 reads TGTGCCAGCAGTTTCGGGACTAGCGGGAGGAGGTATGAGCAGTTCTTC.

The chain couples TRBV15 to TRBJ1-2; perhaps TRBD1 as D (6 bases). Between the trimmed V and J ends, which lost 3 bases and 5 bases, there was a span of 13 bases. The CDR3 totals 14 residues. Germline V gene sequence: CDR1 LNHNV, CDR2 YYDKDF (reference sequence). CDR3 residues: CATSRDRQAYGYTF. The DNA of the CDR3 is TGTGCCACCAGCAGGGACCGACAGGCTTATGGCTACACCTTC. Filled out from reference TRBV15 and TRBJ1-2, the complete variable domain reads DAMVIQNPRYQVTQFGKPVTLSCSQTLNHNVMYWYQQKSSQAPKLLFHYYDKDFNNEADTPDNFQSRRPNTSFCFLDIRSPGLGDTAMYLCATSRDRQAYGYTFGSGTRLTVV.

The rearrangement joins TRBV6-6 to TRBJ2-3; 8 nucleotides line up with TRBD1. CDR1 is MNHNY, CDR2 SVGAGI, per germline (reference sequence). V was clipped by 6 bases and J by 3 bases; unmatched bases: 2. This CDR3 contains 13 residues. In DNA form, the CDR3 reads TGTGCCAGCAGGCGACAGGGGACAGATACGCAGTATTTT. It translates to CASRRQGTDTQYF.

This rearrangement joins TRBV4-1 to TRBJ2-7, with 10 positions matching TRBD1. Germline CDR1 MGHRA, CDR2 YSYEKL. CDR3 size: 14 residues. J gave up 6 bases and V 3 bases, and 5 bases lay outside the gene matches. CDR3: CASSHGTGAGEQYF. The CDR3, as DNA: TGCGCCAGCAGCCATGGGACAGGGGCGGGCGAGCAGTACTTC.

This clone was seen many times. The rearrangement links TRBV6-6 to TRBJ1-1; TRBD1 aligns across 7 bases. This CDR3 contains 14 residues. With V trimmed by 5 bases and J by 3 bases, 6 bases remained unmatched. Germline V CDR1 and CDR2: MNHNY, SVGAGI (reference sequence). The CDR3 protein is CASSETGRDTEAFF. The CDR3 nucleotides read TGTGCCAGCAGTGAGACAGGGAGGGACACTGAAGCTTTCTTT.

The rearrangement links TRBV25-1 to TRBJ1-4; weak D call: TRBD1 (5 bases). This CDR3 spans 15 amino acids. V was cut by 1 base and J by 4 bases, with 10 bases left in between. Germline CDR1 and CDR2: MGHDK and SYGVNS. The CDR3 DNA reads TGTGCCAGCAGTGAATTTGCAGGGCTTAATGAAAAACTGTTTTTT. This sequence encodes CASSEFAGLNEKLFF.

This clone was found once. This chain joins TRBV6-5 and TRBJ1-4, with D perhaps matching TRBD1 (6 bases). V was pared by 4 bases and J by 7 bases, with 13 bases between. The germline V gene encodes CDR1 MNHEY and CDR2 SVGAGI. The CDR3 has 14 residues. The CDR3 DNA reads as TGTGCCAGCAGTTCCGGGGGCGCGGGTGAAAAACTGTTTTTT. Its translation is CASSSGGAGEKLFF.

This chain joins TRBV7-9 and TRBJ2-1, with unresolved D. Germline CDR1 SEHNR, CDR2 FQNEAQ (reference sequence). The CDR3 totals 13 residues. Trimming took 1 base from V and 10 from J, leaving 11 bases between them. CDR3 DNA: TGTGCCAGCAGCTTAGGTGAATACGAGGAGCAGTTCTTC. The encoded protein is CASSLGEYEEQFF.

The gene calls are TRBV6-4 and TRBJ1-4, with 9 positions matching TRBD1. Germline V CDR1 and CDR2: MRHNA, SNTAGT. The CDR3 is 12 residues long. J lost 12 bases, V lost 6 bases, and 5 bases had no gene match. DNA of the CDR3: TGTGCCAGCAGCAGGGGGGACAGGGAACTGTTTTTT. Its translation is CASSRGDRELFF.

J is TRBJ2-1 and V is TRBV28; D ambiguous. CDR3 length: 14 amino acids. The V and J ends lost 1 base and 5 bases respectively, with 9 bases between them. CDR1 MDHEN and CDR2 SYDVKM come from the germline V gene. The CDR3 DNA reads as TGTGCCAGCAGTTTATTAGGGCCAAACAATGAGCAGTTCTTC. Translation: CASSLLGPNNEQFF.

The genes are TRBV19 and TRBJ1-5; D is unresolved. Between the trimmed V and J ends, which lost 7 bases and 0 bases, there was a span of 10 bases. Germline CDR1 and CDR2: LNHDA and SQIVND (reference sequence). The CDR3 consists of 14 residues. As DNA, the CDR3 is TGTGCCAGTACATCGGGGTATAGCAATCAGCCCCAGCATTTT. The encoded protein is CASTSGYSNQPQHF.